These 6 T cell receptor beta chains were all obtained from the same sample, sequenced in a study of radiotherapy plus CTLA-4 blockade in lung cancer. Data came from immunoSEQ multiplex PCR; TCRdb stores just in-frame clones and leaves some out. Among 85,000 to 100,000 clones listed, around 90% were seen once. This specimen consisted of peripheral blood, obtained from a patient treated with radiotherapy plus ipilimumab. The receptors stem from a human donor with non-small cell lung cancer that progressed on radiotherapy plus ipilimumab.

The chain combines TRBV29-1 with TRBJ2-3; weak D call: TRBD1 (6 bases). The CDR3 contains 14 residues. Germline values: CDR1 SQVTM, CDR2 ANQGSEA. Trimming cost V 8 bases and J 1 base, with 16 bases left between them. In DNA, the CDR3 is TGCAGCTTTACAGGGCTTTCTGGCACAGATACGCAGTATTTT. It codes for CSFTGLSGTDTQYF.

The genes are TRBV9 and TRBJ2-1; D perhaps matches TRBD1 (6 bases). The CDR3 contains 15 residues. Germline CDR1 and CDR2: SGDLS and YYNGEE. Trimming left V 5 bases short and J 8 bases short, with 20 bases between. The CDR3 protein is CASSSTGTLRDEQFF. DNA for the CDR3: TGTGCCAGCAGTTCCACAGGGACCCTACGCGATGAGCAGTTCTTC.

This rearrangement joins TRBV6-1 to TRBJ1-5; D gene uncertain. Trimming removed 6 bases from V and 5 bases from J, with 17 bases in between. The CDR3 covers 15 residues. Germline CDR1 reads MNHNS; CDR2 reads SASEGT. DNA for the CDR3: TGTGCCAGCAGAGCCTCTGGCACATTCGATCAGCCCCAGCATTTT. Residues: CASRASGTFDQPQHF.

The rearrangement uses TRBV7-2 and TRBJ1-1; D remains ambiguous. Trimming stripped 3 bases from V and 4 bases from J, with 12 bases between. This CDR3 contains 14 residues. CDR1 is SGHTA, CDR2 FQGNSA, per germline. The CDR3 sequence: CASSFGGSSTEAFF. CDR3 coding DNA: TGTGCCAGCAGCTTTGGAGGAAGTAGCACTGAAGCTTTCTTT. Complete variable domain (other parts from reference TRBV7-2 and TRBJ1-1): GAGVSQSPSNKVTEKGKDVELRCDPISGHTALYWYRQSLGQGLEFLIYFQGNSAPDKSGLPSDRFSAERTGGSVSTLTIQRTQQEDSAVYLCASSFGGSSTEAFFGQGTRLTVV.

The CDR3 sequence: CASKGQGPYGYTF. CDR3 nucleotide sequence: TGTGCCAGCAAGGGACAGGGCCCCTATGGCTACACCTTC. The chain carries TRBV6-5 and TRBJ1-2, with 9 bases aligning to TRBD1. This CDR3 has 13 amino acids. The germline CDR1 and CDR2 sequences are MNHEY and SVGAGI. Trimming took 7 bases from V and 4 from J; bases not matched to a gene: 4.

This clone was counted between two and nine times. The chain couples TRBV6-6 to TRBJ1-6; D remains ambiguous. V was trimmed by 2 bases and J by 12 bases, leaving 8 bases between them. From germline, CDR1 is MNHNY and CDR2 SVGAGI (reference sequence). The CDR3 extends over 12 amino acids. The CDR3 DNA follows: TGTGCCAGCAGTTACCCGGGCGGACCCCTCCACTTT. This codes for CASSYPGGPLHF.